This record covers a single TCR beta chain. Its target is not known. This sample was included in a study of a mutant IDH1 vaccine in newly diagnosed glioma. Overall study: The treated group averaged approximately 38 years old and was around 62% male, roughly 40% female.

The repertoire was sequenced with immunoSEQ multiplex PCR; TCRdb's copy has only in-frame clones and lacks some. Of about 51,000 clones listed, about 77% are singletons. The CDR3 length is 12 residues. Germline V gene lookup returns CDR1 KGHSY and CDR2 FQNENV. V shed 0 bases and J shed 5 bases, with 4 bases lying between them. Specified time point: week 5, during vaccination. In the vaccine, a single dose held 300 ug of the mutant IDH1 20-mer peptide, along with topical imiquimod. The receptor comes from a man aged 45-65 years with glioma. The rearrangement uses TRBV16 and TRBJ1-2, with no clear D. The sequences come from PBMCs, collected from a glioma patient whose treatment included an IDH1 peptide vaccine. CDR3: CASSQSGYGYTF. The CDR3 nucleotides are TGTGCCAGCAGCCAATCTGGGTATGGCTACACCTTC.